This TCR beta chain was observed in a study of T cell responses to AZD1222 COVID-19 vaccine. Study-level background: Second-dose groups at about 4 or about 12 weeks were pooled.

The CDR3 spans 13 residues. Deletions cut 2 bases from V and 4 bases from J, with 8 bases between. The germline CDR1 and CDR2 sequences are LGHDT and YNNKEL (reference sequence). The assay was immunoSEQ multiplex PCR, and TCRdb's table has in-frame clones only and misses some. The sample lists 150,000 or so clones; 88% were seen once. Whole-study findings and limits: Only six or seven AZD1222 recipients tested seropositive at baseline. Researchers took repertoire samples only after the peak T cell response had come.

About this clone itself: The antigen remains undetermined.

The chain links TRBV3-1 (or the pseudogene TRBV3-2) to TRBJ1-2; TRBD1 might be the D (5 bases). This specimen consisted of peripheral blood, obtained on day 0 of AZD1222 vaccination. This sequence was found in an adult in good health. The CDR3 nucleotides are TGTGCCAGCAGCCAAACAGGTAGCTATGGCTACACCTTC. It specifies CASSQTGSYGYTF.